This T cell receptor beta chain was captured in a study of T cells in Graves' hyperthyroidism and ophthalmopathy (dated by TCRdb to the late 2010s). For the study in its entirety: Peripheral blood samples were taken at the time of initial diagnosis, prior to any treatment. TCR V-J signatures able to tell the groups apart were searched for in a discovery cohort of 100 patients, of whom around 43 had Graves' ophthalmopathy and around 57 had stable Graves' hyperthyroidism. Following sampling, methimazole starting at 30 mg daily was given to hyperthyroidism patients, and high-dose intravenous methylprednisolone was given to ophthalmopathy patients. The study also compared thyroid tissue and blood T-cell repertoires from five or six Graves' hyperthyroidism patients. Prospective prediction of ophthalmopathy was tested in an independent validation cohort consisting of about 20 hyperthyroidism patients and over 15 patients who later progressed to ophthalmopathy. The 100 or so discovery patients were randomly divided into training and test sets at a 7:3 ratio. The paper reports TCR Vbeta CDR3 sequencing of fewer than 150 peripheral blood samples: 40 or so ophthalmopathy, under 80 hyperthyroidism and approximately 17 progressor patients. Beyond this particular receptor, the publication reports: In validation, progression to ophthalmopathy was predicted by the model with 70.59% sensitivity and roughly 76% specificity, a median of 6.5 months before onset. A 13 V-J signature model separated ophthalmopathy from stable hyperthyroidism, with nearly 90% sensitivity and 81.08% specificity in cross-validation and 80%/75% in testing. No statistical method was used to set the sample size in advance, and investigators knew the group allocation. Most expanded thyroid clonotypes (frequency above 0.001) were also detected in blood, suggesting blood repertoires may reflect thyroid immune responses.

Hyperthyroidism patients were newly diagnosed, had a disease duration of under 2 months, and were aged 18 to 65 years. Any patient with an uncontrolled infection, another autoimmune disease, pregnancy or lactation was excluded. Clinical symptoms, serum thyroxine and TRAb, thyroid ultrasound, and orbital computed tomography formed the basis for the diagnoses. Blood from progressor patients was drawn when they were first diagnosed with hyperthyroidism, before any ophthalmopathy symptoms appeared. Ficoll-Paque density gradient centrifugation was used to isolate PBMCs from approximately 11 ml of fresh peripheral blood. Progressor patients were first diagnosed with Graves' hyperthyroidism and then developed ophthalmopathy during follow-up. Trizol reagent was used to extract total RNA, and RNA quality was then checked on an Agilent 2100 Bioanalyzer. In this sample, this clonotype turned up many times. No antigen is known for it. Base qualities are not provided; no much larger clone lies one nucleotide away.

Amplification of TCR beta CDR3 regions was carried out from RNA transcripts. The TCR CDR3 was subjected to a first round of RT-PCR using the HTBI primer set and the Qiagen OneStep RT-PCR kit. The libraries were constructed in a second round of multiplex PCR and then size-selected and purified. The libraries were sequenced on an Illumina HiSeq2000 using paired-end 100 bp reads. As for the original processing: SOAPnuke was used to process the raw data, with reads discarded if the reads contained adapters or uncalled bases, had a mean Phred below 15, or lacked an exact constant-primer or identifier match. High-quality paired reads were merged using COPE v1.2.5, and each unique nucleotide sequence was defined as a clonotype. MiTCR v1.1 was used to align the clonotypes against IMGT TRBV, TRBD and TRBJ reference segments. The analysis was restricted to V-J combinations with a frequency above 0.0001, which together covered 99.2% of the repertoires. A TCS score was defined as the ratio between F50 (clonal expansion) and ExV (chaos), using BLOSUM62-based TCRdist between CDR3 peptides within each V-J. Welch's t-statistics and random forest reduced approximately 520 V-J features to under 15, which were used in a naive Bayes classifier (R e1071). TCRdb ran its own pipeline on the public reads, namely fastp trimming at Q25 and MiXCR clone calling, and kept in-frame beta chains. Rows are unified per CDR3 protein, each entry keeping the most common DNA and genes. TCRdb's processing, not the study's, gives the V and J calls here. Recorded for this sample are some 600,000 distinct CDR3 sequences; roughly 13% of them occurred a single time. Of the sample, roughly 6.2% falls within the top ten clones.

V drops 3 bases and J drops 6 bases, leaving 6 bases in between. CDR1 and CDR2 were assigned from the germline V gene (reference sequence) as SEHNR and FQNEAQ. The CDR3 measures 12 amino acids from cysteine to phenylalanine. The CDR3 DNA has 36 bases and is translated from base 1. The chain is assembled from TRBV7-9 and TRBJ1-5, with the identity of the D gene unclear. The origin of this receptor is a young woman with Graves' hyperthyroidism that later progressed to Graves' ophthalmopathy. What was sequenced was blood. The CDR3 protein is CASSFSPQPQHF. In nucleotide form, the sequence is TGTGCCAGCAGCTTTTCGCCTCAGCCCCAGCATTTT.